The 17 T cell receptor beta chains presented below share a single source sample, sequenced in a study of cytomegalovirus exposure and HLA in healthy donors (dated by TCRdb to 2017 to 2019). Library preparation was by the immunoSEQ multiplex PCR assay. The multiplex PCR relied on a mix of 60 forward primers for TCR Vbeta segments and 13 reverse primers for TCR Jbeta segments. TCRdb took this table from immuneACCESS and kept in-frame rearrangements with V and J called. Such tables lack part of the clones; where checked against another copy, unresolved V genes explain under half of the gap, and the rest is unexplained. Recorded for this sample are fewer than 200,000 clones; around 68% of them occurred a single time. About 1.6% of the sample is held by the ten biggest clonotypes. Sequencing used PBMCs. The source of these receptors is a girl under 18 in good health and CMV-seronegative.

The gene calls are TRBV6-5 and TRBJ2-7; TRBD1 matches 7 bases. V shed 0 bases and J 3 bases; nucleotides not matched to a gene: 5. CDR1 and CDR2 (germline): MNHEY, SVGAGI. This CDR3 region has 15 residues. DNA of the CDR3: TGTGCCAGCAGTTACTCCGACAGGGCGGACTACGAGCAGTACTTC. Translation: CASSYSDRADYEQYF.

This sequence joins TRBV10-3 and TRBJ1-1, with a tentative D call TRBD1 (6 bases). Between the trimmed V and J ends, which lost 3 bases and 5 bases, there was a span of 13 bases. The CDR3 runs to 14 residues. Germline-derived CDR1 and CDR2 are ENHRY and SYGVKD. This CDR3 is CAISEYRDSTEAFF. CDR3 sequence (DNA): TGTGCCATCAGTGAATACAGGGATAGTACTGAAGCTTTCTTT.

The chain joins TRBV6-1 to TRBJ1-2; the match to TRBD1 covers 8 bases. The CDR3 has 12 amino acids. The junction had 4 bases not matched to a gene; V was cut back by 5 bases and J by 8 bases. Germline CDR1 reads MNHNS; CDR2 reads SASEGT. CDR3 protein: CASSRTGLGYTF. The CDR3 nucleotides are TGTGCCAGCAGTCGGACAGGGTTGGGCTACACCTTC.

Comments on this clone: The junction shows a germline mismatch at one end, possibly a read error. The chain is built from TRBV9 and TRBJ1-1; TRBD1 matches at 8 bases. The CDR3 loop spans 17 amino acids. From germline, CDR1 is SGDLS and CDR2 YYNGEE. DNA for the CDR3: TGTGCCAGCAGCGTAGGTGGGGGGCGACAGGGGAACATTGAAGCTTTCTTT. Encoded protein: CASSVGGGRQGNIEAFF.

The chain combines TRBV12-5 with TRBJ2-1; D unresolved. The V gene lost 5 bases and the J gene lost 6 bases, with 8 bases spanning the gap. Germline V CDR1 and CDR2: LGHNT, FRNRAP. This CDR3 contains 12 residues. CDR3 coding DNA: TGTGCTAGTGGTCTCAGTTTCAATGAGCAGTTCTTC. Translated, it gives CASGLSFNEQFF.

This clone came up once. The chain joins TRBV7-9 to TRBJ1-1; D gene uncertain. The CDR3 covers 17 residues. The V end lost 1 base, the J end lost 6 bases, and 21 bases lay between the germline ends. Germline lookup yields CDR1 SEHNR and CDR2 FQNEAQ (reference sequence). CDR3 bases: TGTGCCAGCAGCTTAGATGGGTTCATCGGAGAAAACGCTGAAGCTTTCTTT. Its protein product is CASSLDGFIGENAEAFF.

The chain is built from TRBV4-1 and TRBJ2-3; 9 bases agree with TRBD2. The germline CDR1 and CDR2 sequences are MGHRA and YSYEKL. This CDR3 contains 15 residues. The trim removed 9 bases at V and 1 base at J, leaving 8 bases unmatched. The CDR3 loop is CASMISGGGTDTQYF. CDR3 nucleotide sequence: TGCGCCAGTATGATTAGCGGGGGTGGCACAGATACGCAGTATTTT.

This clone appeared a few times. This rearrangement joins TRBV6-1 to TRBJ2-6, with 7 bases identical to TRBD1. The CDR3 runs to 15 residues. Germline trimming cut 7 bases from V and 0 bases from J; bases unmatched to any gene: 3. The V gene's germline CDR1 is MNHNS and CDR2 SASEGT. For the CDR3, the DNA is TGTGCCAGCACCCAGGGGGTCTCTGGGGCCAACGTCCTGACTTTC. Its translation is CASTQGVSGANVLTF.

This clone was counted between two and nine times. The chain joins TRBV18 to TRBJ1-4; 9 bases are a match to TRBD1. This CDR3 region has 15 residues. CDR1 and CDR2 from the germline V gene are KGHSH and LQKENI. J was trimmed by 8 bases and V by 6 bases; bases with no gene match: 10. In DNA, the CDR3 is TGTGCCAGCTCCCCTCGGACAGGGGCAAGCGAAAAACTGTTTTTT. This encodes CASSPRTGASEKLFF.

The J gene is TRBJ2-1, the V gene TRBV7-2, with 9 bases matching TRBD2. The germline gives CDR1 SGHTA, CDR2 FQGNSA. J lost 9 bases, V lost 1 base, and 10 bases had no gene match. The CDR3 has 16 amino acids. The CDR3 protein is CASSLVGGGAKGEQFF. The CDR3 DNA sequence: TGTGCCAGCAGCTTAGTTGGCGGGGGGGCAAAGGGTGAGCAGTTCTTC.

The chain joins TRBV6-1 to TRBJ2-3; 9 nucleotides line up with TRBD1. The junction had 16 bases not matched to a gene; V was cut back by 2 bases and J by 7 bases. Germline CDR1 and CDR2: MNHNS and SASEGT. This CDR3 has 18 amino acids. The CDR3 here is CASSESPFRDRGENTQYF. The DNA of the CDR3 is TGTGCCAGCAGTGAATCTCCCTTCAGAGACAGGGGGGAAAATACGCAGTATTTT.

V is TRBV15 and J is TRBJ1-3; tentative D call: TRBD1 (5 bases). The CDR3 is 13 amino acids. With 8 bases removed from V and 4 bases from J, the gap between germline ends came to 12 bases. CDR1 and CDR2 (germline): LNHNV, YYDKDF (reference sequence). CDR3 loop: CATESGFGNTIYF. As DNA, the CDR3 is TGTGCCACCGAATCAGGGTTCGGAAACACCATATATTTT.

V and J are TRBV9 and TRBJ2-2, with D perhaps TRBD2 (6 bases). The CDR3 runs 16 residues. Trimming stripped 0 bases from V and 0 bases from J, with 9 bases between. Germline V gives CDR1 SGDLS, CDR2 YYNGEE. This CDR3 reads CASSVGGLTNTGELFF. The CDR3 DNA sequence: TGTGCCAGCAGCGTAGGAGGACTAACGAACACCGGGGAGCTGTTTTTT.

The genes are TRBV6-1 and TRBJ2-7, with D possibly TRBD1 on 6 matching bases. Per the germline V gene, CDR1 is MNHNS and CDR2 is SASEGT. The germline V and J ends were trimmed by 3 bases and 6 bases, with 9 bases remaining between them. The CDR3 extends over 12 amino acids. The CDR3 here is CASSEGALEQYF. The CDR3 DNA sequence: TGTGCCAGCAGTGAGGGGGCCCTCGAGCAGTACTTC.

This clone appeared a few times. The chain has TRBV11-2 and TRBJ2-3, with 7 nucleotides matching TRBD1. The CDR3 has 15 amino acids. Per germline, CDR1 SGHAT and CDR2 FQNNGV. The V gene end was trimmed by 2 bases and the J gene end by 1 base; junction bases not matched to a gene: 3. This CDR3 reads CASSLRDSGTDTQYF. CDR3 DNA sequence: TGTGCCAGCAGCTTAAGGGACAGCGGCACAGATACGCAGTATTTT.

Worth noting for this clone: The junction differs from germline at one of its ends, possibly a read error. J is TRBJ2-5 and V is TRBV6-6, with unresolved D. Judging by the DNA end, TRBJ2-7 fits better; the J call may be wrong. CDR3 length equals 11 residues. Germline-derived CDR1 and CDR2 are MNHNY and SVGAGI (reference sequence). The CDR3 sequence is CSIGVAYEQYF. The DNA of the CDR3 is TGCAGTATCGGAGTAGCCTACGAGCAGTACTTC.

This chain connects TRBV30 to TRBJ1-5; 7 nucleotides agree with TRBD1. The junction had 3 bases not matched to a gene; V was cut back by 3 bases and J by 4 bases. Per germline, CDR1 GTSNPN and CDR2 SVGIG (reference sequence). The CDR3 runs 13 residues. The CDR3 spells CAWRGQTNQPQHF. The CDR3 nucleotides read TGTGCCTGGAGGGGACAGACAAATCAGCCCCAGCATTTT.